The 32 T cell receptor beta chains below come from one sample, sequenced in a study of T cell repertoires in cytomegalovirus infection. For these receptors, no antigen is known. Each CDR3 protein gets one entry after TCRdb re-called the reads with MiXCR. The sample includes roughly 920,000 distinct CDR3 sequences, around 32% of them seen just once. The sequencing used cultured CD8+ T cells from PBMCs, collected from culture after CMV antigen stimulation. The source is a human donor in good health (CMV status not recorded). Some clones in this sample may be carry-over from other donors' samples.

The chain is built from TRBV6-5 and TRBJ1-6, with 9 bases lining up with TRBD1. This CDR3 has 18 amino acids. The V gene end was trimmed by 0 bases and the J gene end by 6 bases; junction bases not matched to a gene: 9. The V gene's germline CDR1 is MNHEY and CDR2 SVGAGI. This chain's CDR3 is CASSYSRLRGQGNSPLHF. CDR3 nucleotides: TGTGCCAGCAGTTACTCGAGGCTCAGGGGACAGGGTAATTCACCCCTCCACTTT.

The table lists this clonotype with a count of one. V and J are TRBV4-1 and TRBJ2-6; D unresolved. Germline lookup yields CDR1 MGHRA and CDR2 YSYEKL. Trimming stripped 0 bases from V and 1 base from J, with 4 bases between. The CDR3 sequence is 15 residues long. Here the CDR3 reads CASSQDRSGANVLTF. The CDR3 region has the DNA TGCGCCAGCAGCCAAGACAGATCTGGGGCCAACGTCCTGACTTTC.

Here the CDR3 DNA reads TGTGCCAGCAGCGCGCAGGGTGGTGAGCAGTTCTTC. Amino acids: CASSAQGGEQFF. This chain connects TRBV9 to TRBJ2-1; D may be TRBD1 (5 bases). The CDR3 has 12 residues. The germline gives CDR1 SGDLS, CDR2 YYNGEE. With 3 bases removed from V and 9 bases from J, the gap between germline ends came to 10 bases.

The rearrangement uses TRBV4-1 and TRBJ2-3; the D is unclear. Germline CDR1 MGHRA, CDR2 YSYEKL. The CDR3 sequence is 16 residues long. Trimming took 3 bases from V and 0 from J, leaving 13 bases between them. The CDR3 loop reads CASSQGRASSTDTQYF. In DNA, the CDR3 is TGCGCCAGCAGCCAGGGTAGGGCCTCTAGCACAGATACGCAGTATTTT.

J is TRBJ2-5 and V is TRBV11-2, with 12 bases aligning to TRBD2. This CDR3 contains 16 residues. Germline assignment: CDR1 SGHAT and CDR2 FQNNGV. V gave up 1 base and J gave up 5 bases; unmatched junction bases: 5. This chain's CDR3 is CASSLGTSGEAETQYF. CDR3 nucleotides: TGTGCCAGCAGCTTAGGGACTAGCGGGGAGGCGGAGACCCAGTACTTC. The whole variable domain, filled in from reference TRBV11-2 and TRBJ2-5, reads EAGVAQSPRYKIIEKRQSVAFWCNPISGHATLYWYQQILGQGPKLLIQFQNNGVVDDSQLPKDRFSAERLKGVDSTLKIQPAKLEDSAVYLCASSLGTSGEAETQYFGPGTRLLVL.

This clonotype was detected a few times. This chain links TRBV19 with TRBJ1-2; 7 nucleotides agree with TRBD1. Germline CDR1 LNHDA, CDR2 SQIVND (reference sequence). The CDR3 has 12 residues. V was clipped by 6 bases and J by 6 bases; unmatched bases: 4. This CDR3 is CASSMTGNGYTF. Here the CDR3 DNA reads TGTGCCAGTAGCATGACAGGGAATGGCTACACCTTC.

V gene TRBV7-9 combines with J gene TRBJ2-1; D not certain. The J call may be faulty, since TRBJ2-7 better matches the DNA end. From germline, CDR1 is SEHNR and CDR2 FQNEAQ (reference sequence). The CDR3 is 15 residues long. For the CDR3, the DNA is TGTGCCAGCAGCCCCGGCGACGGGCCCTACAATGAGCAGTACTTC. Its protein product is CASSPGDGPYNEQYF.

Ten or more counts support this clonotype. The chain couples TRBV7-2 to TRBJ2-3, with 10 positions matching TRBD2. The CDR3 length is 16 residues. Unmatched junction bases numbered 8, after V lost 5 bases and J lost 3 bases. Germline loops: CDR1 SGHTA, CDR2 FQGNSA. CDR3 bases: TGTGCCAGCAGCACTTTAGCGGGGGGACTGACAGATACGCAGTATTTT. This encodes CASSTLAGGLTDTQYF.

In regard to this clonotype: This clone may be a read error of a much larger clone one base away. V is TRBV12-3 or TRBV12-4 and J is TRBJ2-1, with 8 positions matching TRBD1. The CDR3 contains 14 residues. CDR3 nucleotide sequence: TGTGCCAGCAGTTGGACAGGGCCCTACATTGAGCAGTTCTTC. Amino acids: CASSWTGPYIEQFF.

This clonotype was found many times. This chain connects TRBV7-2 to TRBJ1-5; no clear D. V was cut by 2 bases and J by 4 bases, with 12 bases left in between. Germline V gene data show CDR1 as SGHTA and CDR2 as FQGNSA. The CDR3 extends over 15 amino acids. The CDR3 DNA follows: TGTGCCAGCAGCTTATTCGGCGGACTAAATCAGCCCCAGCATTTT. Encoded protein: CASSLFGGLNQPQHF.

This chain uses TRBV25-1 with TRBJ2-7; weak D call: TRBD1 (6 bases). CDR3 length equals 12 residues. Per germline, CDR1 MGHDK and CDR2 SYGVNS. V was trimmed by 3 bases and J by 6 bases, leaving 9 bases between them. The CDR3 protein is CASSELGGEQYF. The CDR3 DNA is TGTGCCAGCAGTGAGCTAGGGGGCGAGCAGTACTTC.

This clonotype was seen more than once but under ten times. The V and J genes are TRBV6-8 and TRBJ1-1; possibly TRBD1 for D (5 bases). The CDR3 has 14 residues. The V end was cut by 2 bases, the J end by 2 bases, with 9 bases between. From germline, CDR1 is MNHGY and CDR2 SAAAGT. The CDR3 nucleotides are TGTGCCAGCAGTTACAGGACACCTAACACTGAAGCTTTCTTT. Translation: CASSYRTPNTEAFF.

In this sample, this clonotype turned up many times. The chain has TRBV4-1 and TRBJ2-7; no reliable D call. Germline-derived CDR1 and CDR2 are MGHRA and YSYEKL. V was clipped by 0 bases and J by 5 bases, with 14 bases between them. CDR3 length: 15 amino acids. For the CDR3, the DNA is TGCGCCAGCAGCCAAGAGACGGCAGGCGTCGACGAGCAGTACTTC. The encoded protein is CASSQETAGVDEQYF.

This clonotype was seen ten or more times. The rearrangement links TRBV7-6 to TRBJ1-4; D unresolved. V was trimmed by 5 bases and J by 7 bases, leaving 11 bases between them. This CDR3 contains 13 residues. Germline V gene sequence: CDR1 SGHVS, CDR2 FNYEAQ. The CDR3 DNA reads TGTGCCAGCAGCCCCTTAGTGTTTGAAAAACTGTTTTTT. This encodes CASSPLVFEKLFF.

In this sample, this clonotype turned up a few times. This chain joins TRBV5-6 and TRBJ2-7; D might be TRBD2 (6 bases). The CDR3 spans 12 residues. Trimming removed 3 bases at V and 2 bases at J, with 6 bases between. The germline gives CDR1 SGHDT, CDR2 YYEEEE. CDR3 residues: CASSWGAYEQYF. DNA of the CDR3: TGTGCCAGCAGCTGGGGGGCCTACGAGCAGTACTTC.

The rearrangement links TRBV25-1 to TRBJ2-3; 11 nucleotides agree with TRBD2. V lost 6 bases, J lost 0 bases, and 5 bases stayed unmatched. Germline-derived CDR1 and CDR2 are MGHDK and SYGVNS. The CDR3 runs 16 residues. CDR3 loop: CASRATSGESTDTQYF. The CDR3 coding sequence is TGTGCCAGCAGGGCGACTAGCGGGGAGAGCACAGATACGCAGTATTTT.

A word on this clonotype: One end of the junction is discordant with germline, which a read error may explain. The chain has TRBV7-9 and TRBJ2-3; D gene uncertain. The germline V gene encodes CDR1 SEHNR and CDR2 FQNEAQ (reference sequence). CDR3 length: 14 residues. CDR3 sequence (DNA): TGTGCCAGCAGCCCGCCTGCTAGTACAGATACGCGGTATTTT. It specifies CASSPPASTDTRYF.

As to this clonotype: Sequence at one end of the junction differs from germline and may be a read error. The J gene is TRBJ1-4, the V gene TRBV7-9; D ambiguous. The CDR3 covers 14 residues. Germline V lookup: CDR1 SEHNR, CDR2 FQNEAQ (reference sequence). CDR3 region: CACSMVGANEKLFF. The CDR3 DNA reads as TGTGCCTGCAGCATGGTGGGAGCTAATGAAAAACTGTTTTTT.

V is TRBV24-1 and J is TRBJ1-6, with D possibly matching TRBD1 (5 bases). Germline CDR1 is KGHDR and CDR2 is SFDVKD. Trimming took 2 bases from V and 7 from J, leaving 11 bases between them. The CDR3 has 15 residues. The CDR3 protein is CATSDYGHINSPLHF. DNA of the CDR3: TGTGCCACCAGTGATTACGGACACATAAATTCACCCCTCCACTTT.

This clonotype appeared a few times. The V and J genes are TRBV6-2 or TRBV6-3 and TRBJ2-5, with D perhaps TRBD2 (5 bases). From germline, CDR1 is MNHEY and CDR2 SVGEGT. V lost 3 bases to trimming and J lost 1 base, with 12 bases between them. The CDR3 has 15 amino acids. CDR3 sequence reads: CASSYPEDFQETQYF. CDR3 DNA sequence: TGTGCCAGCAGTTATCCCGAGGACTTCCAAGAGACCCAGTACTTC.

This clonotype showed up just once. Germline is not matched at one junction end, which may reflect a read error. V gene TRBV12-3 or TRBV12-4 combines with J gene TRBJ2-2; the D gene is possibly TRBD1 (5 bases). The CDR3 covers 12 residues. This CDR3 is CTSSLRGFELFF. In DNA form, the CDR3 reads TGTACCAGCAGCCTTAGGGGATTTGAGCTGTTTTTT.

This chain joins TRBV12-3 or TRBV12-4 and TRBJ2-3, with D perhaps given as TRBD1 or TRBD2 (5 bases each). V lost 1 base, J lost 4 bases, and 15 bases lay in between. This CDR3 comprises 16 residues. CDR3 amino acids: CASSLVLGVNADTQYF. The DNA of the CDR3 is TGTGCCAGCAGTTTAGTGTTGGGGGTAAACGCAGATACGCAGTATTTT.

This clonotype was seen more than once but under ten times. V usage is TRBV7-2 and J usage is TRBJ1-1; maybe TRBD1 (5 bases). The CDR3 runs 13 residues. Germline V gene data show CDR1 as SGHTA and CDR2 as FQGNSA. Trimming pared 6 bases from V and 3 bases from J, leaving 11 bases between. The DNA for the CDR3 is TGTGCCAGCAGGCCAACAGGTTACACTGAAGCTTTCTTT. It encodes CASRPTGYTEAFF. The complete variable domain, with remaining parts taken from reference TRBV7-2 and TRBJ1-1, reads GAGVSQSPSNKVTEKGKDVELRCDPISGHTALYWYRQSLGQGLEFLIYFQGNSAPDKSGLPSDRFSAERTGGSVSTLTIQRTQQEDSAVYLCASRPTGYTEAFFGQGTRLTVV.

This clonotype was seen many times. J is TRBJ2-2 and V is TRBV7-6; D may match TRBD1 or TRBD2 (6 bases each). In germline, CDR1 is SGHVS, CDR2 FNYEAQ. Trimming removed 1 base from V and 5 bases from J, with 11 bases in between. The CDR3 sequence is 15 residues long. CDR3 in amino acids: CASSLVQGRTGELFF. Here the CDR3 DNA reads TGTGCCAGCAGCTTAGTCCAGGGGAGGACCGGGGAGCTGTTTTTT.

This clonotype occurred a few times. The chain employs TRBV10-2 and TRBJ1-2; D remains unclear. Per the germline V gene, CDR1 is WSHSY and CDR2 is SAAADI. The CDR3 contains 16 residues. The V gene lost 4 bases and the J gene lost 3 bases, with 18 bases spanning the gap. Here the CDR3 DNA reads TGCGCCAGCAGTGGAGCTCGACCGCCGAAGGACTATGGCTACACCTTC. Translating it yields CASSGARPPKDYGYTF.

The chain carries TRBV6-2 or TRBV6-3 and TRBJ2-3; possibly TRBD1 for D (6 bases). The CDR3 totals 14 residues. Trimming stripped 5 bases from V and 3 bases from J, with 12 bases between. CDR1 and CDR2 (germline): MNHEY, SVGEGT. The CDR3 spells CASSPGTWTDTQYF. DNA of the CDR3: TGTGCCAGCAGTCCCGGGACATGGACAGATACGCAGTATTTT.

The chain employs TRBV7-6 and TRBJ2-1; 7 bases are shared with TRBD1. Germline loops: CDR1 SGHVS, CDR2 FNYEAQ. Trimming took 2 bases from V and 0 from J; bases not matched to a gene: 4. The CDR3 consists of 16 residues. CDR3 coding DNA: TGTGCCAGCAGCTTATCAGGGGGTTACTCCTACAATGAGCAGTTCTTC. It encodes CASSLSGGYSYNEQFF.

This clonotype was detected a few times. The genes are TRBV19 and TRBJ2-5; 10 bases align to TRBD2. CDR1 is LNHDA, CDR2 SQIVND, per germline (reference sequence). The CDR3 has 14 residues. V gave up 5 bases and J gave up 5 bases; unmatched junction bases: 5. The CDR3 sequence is CASSPSGGTETQYF. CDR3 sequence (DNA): TGTGCCAGTAGTCCTAGCGGGGGAACGGAGACCCAGTACTTC.

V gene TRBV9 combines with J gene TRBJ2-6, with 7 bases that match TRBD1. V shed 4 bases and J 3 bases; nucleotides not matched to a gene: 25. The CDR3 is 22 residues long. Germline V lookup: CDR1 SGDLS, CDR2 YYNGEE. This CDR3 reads CASSFFSGDREPKSFGANVLTF. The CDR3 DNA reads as TGTGCCAGCAGCTTCTTTTCCGGCGACAGGGAGCCCAAAAGCTTTGGGGCCAACGTCCTGACTTTC.

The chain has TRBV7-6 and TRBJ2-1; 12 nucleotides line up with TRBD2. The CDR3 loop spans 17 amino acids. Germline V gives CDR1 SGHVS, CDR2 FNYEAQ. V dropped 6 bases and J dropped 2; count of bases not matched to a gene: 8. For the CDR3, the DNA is TGTGCCAGCAGTTCTACTAGCGGGGGGCCTACCTACAATGAGCAGTTCTTC. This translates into CASSSTSGGPTYNEQFF.

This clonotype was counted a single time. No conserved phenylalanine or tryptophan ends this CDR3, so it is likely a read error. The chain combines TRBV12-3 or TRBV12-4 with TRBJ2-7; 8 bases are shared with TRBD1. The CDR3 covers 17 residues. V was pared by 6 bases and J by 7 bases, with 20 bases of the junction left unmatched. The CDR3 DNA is TGTGCCAGCAGCTCGAACCCCGAGACAGGGGTTTCTGGGGAGCAGTACCTC. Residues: CASSSNPETGVSGEQYL.

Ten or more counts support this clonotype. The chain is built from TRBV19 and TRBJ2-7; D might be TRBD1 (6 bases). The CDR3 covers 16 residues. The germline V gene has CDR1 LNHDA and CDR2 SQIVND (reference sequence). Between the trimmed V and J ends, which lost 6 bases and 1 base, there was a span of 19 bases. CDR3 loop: CASSDRFTGPSYEQYF. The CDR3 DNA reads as TGTGCCAGTAGCGATCGGTTCACAGGGCCTTCCTACGAGCAGTACTTC.